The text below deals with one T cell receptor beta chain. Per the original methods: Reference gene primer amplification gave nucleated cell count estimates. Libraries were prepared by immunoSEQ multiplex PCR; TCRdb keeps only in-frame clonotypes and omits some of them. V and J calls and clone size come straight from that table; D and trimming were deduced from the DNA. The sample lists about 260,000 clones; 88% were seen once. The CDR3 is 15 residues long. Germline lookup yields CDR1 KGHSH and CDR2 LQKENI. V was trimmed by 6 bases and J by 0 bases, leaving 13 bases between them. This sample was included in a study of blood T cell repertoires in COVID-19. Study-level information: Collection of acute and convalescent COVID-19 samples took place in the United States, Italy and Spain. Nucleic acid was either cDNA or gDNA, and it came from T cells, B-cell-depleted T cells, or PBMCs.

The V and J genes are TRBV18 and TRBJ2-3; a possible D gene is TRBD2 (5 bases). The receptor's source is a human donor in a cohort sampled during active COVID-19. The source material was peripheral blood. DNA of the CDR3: TGTGCCAGCTCTATTCCCGGGGAGAGCACAGATACGCAGTATTTT. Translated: CASSIPGESTDTQYF.